These 10 T cell receptor beta chains were sequenced from one sample in a study of cytomegalovirus exposure and HLA in healthy donors. The PCR contained 60 Vbeta and 13 Jbeta primers. Produced via immunoSEQ multiplex PCR; TCRdb's table is partial and in-frame only. Among fewer than 250,000 clones listed, 60% to 80% were seen once. Sequenced material: PBMCs. These receptor sequences come from a male donor in good health and CMV-seronegative.

This chain links TRBV4-3 with TRBJ2-7; 7 nucleotides align to TRBD2. Germline V gene sequence: CDR1 LGHNA, CDR2 YSLEER. CDR3 length: 16 amino acids. V gave up 0 bases and J gave up 3 bases; unmatched junction bases: 8. CDR3 in amino acids: CASSQEGGASGYEQYF. In DNA form, the CDR3 reads TGCGCCAGCAGCCAAGAGGGTGGGGCTAGCGGCTACGAGCAGTACTTC.

The rearrangement joins TRBV27 to TRBJ2-3, with unresolved D. The germline gives CDR1 MNHEY, CDR2 SMNVEV (reference sequence). CDR3 length: 12 amino acids. V was clipped by 5 bases and J by 2 bases, with 5 bases between them. The CDR3 sequence is CASSGDTDTQYF. Here the CDR3 DNA reads TGTGCCAGCAGTGGAGACACAGATACGCAGTATTTT.

This clone was counted a single time. The J gene is TRBJ1-2, the V gene TRBV7-2; no clear D. CDR3 length: 14 amino acids. Between the trimmed V and J ends, which lost 5 bases and 0 bases, there was a span of 10 bases. Germline lookup yields CDR1 SGHTA and CDR2 FQGNSA. The CDR3 protein is CASSPSAANYGYTF. The CDR3 DNA follows: TGTGCCAGCAGCCCCAGCGCCGCTAACTATGGCTACACCTTC.

This chain connects TRBV6-1 to TRBJ2-2; TRBD1 agrees at 7 bases. This CDR3 has 13 amino acids. With 5 bases clipped from V and 4 bases from J, the junction kept 1 base outside the gene matches. Germline assignment: CDR1 MNHNS and CDR2 SASEGT. The CDR3 loop is CASSTGVTGELFF. The DNA of the CDR3 is TGTGCCAGCAGTACAGGGGTCACCGGGGAGCTGTTTTTT.

DNA of the CDR3: TGTGCCAGTAGTATGCGCGGCGGGAGAGGGGAGACCCAGTACTTC. Residues: CASSMRGGRGETQYF. This sequence joins TRBV19 and TRBJ2-5, with 7 nucleotides matching TRBD2. V shed 3 bases, J shed 5 bases, and the junction held 9 bases outside the gene matches. CDR1 is LNHDA, CDR2 SQIVND, per germline (reference sequence). The CDR3 covers 15 residues.

The chain employs TRBV2 and TRBJ2-7; 10 bases are shared with TRBD2. The germline CDR1 and CDR2 sequences are SNHLY and FYNNEI. The CDR3 runs 14 residues. Unmatched junction bases numbered 2, after V lost 5 bases and J lost 1 base. The CDR3 spells CASSPAGGSYEQYF. The CDR3 DNA reads TGTGCCAGCAGTCCAGCGGGAGGGTCCTACGAGCAGTACTTC.

Turning to this clone: At one end the junction does not follow the germline gene, possibly because of a read error. The chain links TRBV7-9 to TRBJ1-2, with D possibly matching TRBD1 (6 bases). Germline CDR1 and CDR2: SEHNR and FQNEAQ (reference sequence). The CDR3 sequence is 10 residues long. CDR3 sequence reads: CSSSSGVSTF. In DNA, the CDR3 is TGTTCCAGCAGCTCAGGGGTTTCCACCTTC.

The genes are TRBV5-1 and TRBJ2-1; 14 nucleotides match TRBD2. Germline V gene data show CDR1 as SGHRS and CDR2 as YFSETQ. CDR3 length: 17 residues. With V trimmed by 3 bases and J by 9 bases, 11 bases remained unmatched. The CDR3 sequence is CASSSWATSGRGSEQFF. The CDR3 DNA sequence: TGCGCCAGCAGCTCGTGGGCGACTAGCGGGAGGGGTAGTGAGCAGTTCTTC.

The V gene is TRBV27, the J gene TRBJ2-7, with a weak D call TRBD1 (6 bases). This CDR3 is built from 14 residues. From germline, CDR1 is MNHEY and CDR2 SMNVEV (reference sequence). Trimming took off 7 bases at V and 5 bases at J, with 18 bases between the two ends. CDR3 amino acids: CASNSGHLTDEQYF. The CDR3 DNA follows: TGTGCCAGCAACTCGGGACACCTTACCGACGAGCAGTACTTC.

The chain carries TRBV4-3 and TRBJ1-2, with 10 nucleotides matching TRBD1. The V and J ends lost 0 bases and 8 bases, in that order; junction bases with no gene match: 6. CDR3 length: 15 residues. Germline-derived CDR1 and CDR2 are LGHNA and YSLEER. CDR3 residues: CASSQDLDRGRGYTF. The DNA of the CDR3 is TGCGCCAGCAGCCAAGACCTGGACAGGGGGAGGGGCTACACCTTC.